This TCR beta chain was identified during a study of cytomegalovirus exposure and HLA in healthy donors. The junction had 4 bases not matched to a gene; V was cut back by 3 bases and J by 2 bases. The germline V gene has CDR1 SGHDT and CDR2 YYEEEE. The CDR3 has 14 residues. Using immunoSEQ multiplex PCR, the repertoire was profiled, and TCRdb retains in-frame clones only, with some absent. There are roughly 70,000 clones in the sample; 96% occur only once, and about 4.5% lies in the top ten. This receptor was obtained from a woman aged 18-35 years in good health and CMV-seropositive. V and J are TRBV5-6 and TRBJ2-7, with 8 bases matching TRBD2. The specimen sequenced was PBMCs. Written as DNA, the CDR3 is TGTGCCAGCAGCTCGGGACTAGTTGCCTACGAGCAGTACTTC. It is translated as CASSSGLVAYEQYF.